Below, 13 T cell receptor beta chains from the same sample are listed, as sequenced in a study of T cells after yellow fever vaccination. TCRdb called the 5' RACE reads again in MiXCR, with one record for every CDR3 protein. This table holds some 30,000 distinct CDR3 sequences, 4% to 4.5% found once. The sequences come from CD8+ T cells sorted from PBMCs, collected 5 days after the yellow fever booster vaccination. These TCRs come from a man aged 25 to 40 who received the YFV17D yellow fever vaccine.

This clonotype has ten or more counts. The genes are TRBV7-2 and TRBJ2-3; 7 bases line up with TRBD2. Germline loops: CDR1 SGHTA, CDR2 FQGNSA. The CDR3 runs to 15 residues. The junction had 9 bases not matched to a gene; V was cut back by 5 bases and J by 4 bases. CDR3 coding DNA: TGTGCCAGCAGCCCCGACGGACTAGACCCAGATACGCAGTATTTT. This sequence encodes CASSPDGLDPDTQYF.

At least ten counts were recorded for this clonotype. The V and J genes are TRBV25-1 and TRBJ1-4; 7 bases align to TRBD1. The CDR3 runs to 13 residues. From germline, CDR1 is MGHDK and CDR2 SYGVNS. V lost 6 bases to trimming and J lost 8 bases; unmatched junction nucleotides: 6. CDR3 loop: CASRRQGWEKLFF. The CDR3 DNA is TGTGCCAGCAGAAGACAGGGATGGGAAAAACTGTTTTTT.

This clonotype came up many times. The V gene is TRBV6-5, the J gene TRBJ2-2; TRBD1 agrees at 10 bases. CDR1 and CDR2 (germline): MNHEY, SVGAGI. CDR3 length: 15 amino acids. V shed 4 bases, J shed 4 bases, and the junction held 3 bases outside the gene matches. The CDR3 nucleotides are TGTGCCAGCAGTTTGGGACAGGGGCCCACCGGGGAGCTGTTTTTT. This encodes CASSLGQGPTGELFF.

As regards this clonotype: A much larger clone differs by one base, so this may be a read error. J is TRBJ2-7 and V is TRBV7-9; 8 positions match TRBD1. CDR3 size: 12 residues. The V gene's germline CDR1 is SEHNR and CDR2 FQNEAQ (reference sequence). The junction had 5 bases not matched to a gene; V was cut back by 10 bases and J by 3 bases. The chain's CDR3 is CATGTGHYEQYF. DNA for the CDR3: TGTGCCACCGGGACAGGACACTACGAGCAGTACTTC.

This clonotype occurred many times. The chain employs TRBV9 and TRBJ1-5; TRBD1 might be the D (6 bases). V lost 2 bases and J lost 2, with 11 bases in between. This CDR3 region has 15 residues. Germline V gives CDR1 SGDLS, CDR2 YYNGEE. The CDR3 region is CASSVGTTGNQPQHF. In DNA, the CDR3 is TGTGCCAGCAGCGTGGGGACAACGGGCAATCAGCCCCAGCATTTT.

This clonotype showed up many times. This chain connects TRBV19 to TRBJ2-1; 9 bases map to TRBD2. Per the germline V gene, CDR1 is LNHDA and CDR2 is SQIVND (reference sequence). The CDR3 has 13 amino acids. The ends lost 10 bases at V and 0 bases at J; junction bases unmatched: 1. The CDR3 is CATSGNSYNEQFF. The CDR3 nucleotides read TGTGCCACTAGCGGGAACTCCTACAATGAGCAGTTCTTC.

This clonotype was observed at least ten times. The chain has TRBV7-9 and TRBJ2-1, with unresolved D. Germline values: CDR1 SEHNR, CDR2 FQNEAQ (reference sequence). There are 11 residues in the CDR3. V was shortened by 5 bases and J by 5 bases, with 4 bases between the two germline ends. The CDR3 sequence is CASSDHNEQFF. CDR3 sequence (DNA): TGTGCCAGCAGCGATCACAATGAGCAGTTCTTC.

This clonotype was detected ten times or more. V is TRBV20-1 and J is TRBJ2-7; no clear D. V gave up 1 base and J gave up 2 bases, with 9 bases separating them. The CDR3 contains 13 residues. Germline V gene sequence: CDR1 DFQATT, CDR2 SNEGSKA (reference sequence). The CDR3 protein is CSARVMATYEQYF. Written as DNA, the CDR3 is TGCAGTGCTAGAGTAATGGCGACCTACGAGCAGTACTTC.

The table lists this clonotype with many counts. The V gene is TRBV5-1, the J gene TRBJ2-1; the match to TRBD2 covers 10 bases. Germline CDR1 is SGHRS and CDR2 is YFSETQ. J gave up 6 bases and V 0 bases, and 6 bases lay outside the gene matches. This CDR3 spans 16 amino acids. CDR3 amino acids: CASSLALAGDINEQFF. Written as DNA, the CDR3 is TGCGCCAGCAGCTTGGCCCTAGCGGGAGACATCAATGAGCAGTTCTTC.

In this sample, this clonotype turned up many times. V is TRBV4-3 and J is TRBJ2-7; either TRBD1 or TRBD2 may fit D (5 bases each). The V end lost 0 bases, the J end lost 1 base, and 19 bases lay between the germline ends. The CDR3 spans 18 residues. CDR1 and CDR2 (germline): LGHNA, YSLEER. DNA of the CDR3: TGCGCCAGCAGCCAAGATCTATTGTCGGGACGGAATTCCTACGAGCAGTACTTC. Protein: CASSQDLLSGRNSYEQYF.

Relative to its sample, this clonotype is medium-sized. This chain joins TRBV12-3 or TRBV12-4 and TRBJ2-5; 12 positions match TRBD2. CDR3 length: 14 residues. Trimming removed 6 bases from V and 5 bases from J; junction bases left unmatched: 4. The CDR3 sequence is CASRTSGSWETQYF. CDR3 DNA: TGTGCCAGCAGGACTAGCGGGAGTTGGGAGACCCAGTACTTC.

This clonotype was detected ten times or more. The rearrangement uses TRBV12-3 or TRBV12-4 and TRBJ2-4; 7 bases are a match to TRBD1. V lost 3 bases to trimming and J lost 0 bases; unmatched junction nucleotides: 8. The CDR3 extends over 17 amino acids. CDR3 DNA: TGTGCCAGCAGTTTTTCCCGGGACAGAGAAGCCAAAAACATTCAGTACTTC. Its protein product is CASSFSRDREAKNIQYF.

This clonotype was recorded many times. The chain is built from TRBV4-2 and TRBJ1-5; no clear D. V shed 1 base and J shed 1 base, with 8 bases lying between them. The CDR3 length is 15 residues. Germline V gene data show CDR1 as LGHNA and CDR2 as YNFKEQ. Here the CDR3 reads CASSQVPDSNQPQHF. The CDR3 nucleotides read TGTGCCAGCAGCCAAGTGCCAGACAGCAATCAGCCCCAGCATTTT.